The rows below give T cell receptor beta chains drawn from one sample of a study of identical twins. TCRdb ran MiXCR on the 5' RACE reads and lists one entry per CDR3 protein. The sample carries some 500,000 distinct CDR3 sequences, more than 13% recorded once. These data were likewise used in another study, on yellow fever vaccine responses in identical twins.

Sample: CD4+ T cells sorted from blood. The source of these receptors is a woman between 18 and 29 years old in good health. Both conserved end residues are part of each CDR3. The D gene is left open where the match is weak. Clone size is not always given. Where it is, it says once, few, many or a class for expanded clones.

few . TRBJ2-5 TRBV12-3/TRBV12-4 CASSPLGGRVETQYF TGTGCCAGCAGTCCCCTCGGGGGTAGGGTAGAGACCCAGTACTTC
few . TRBJ2-7 TRBV6-2/TRBV6-3 CASSYDAVLTSEQYF TGTGCCAGCAGTTACGACGCGGTCCTGACCTCCGAGCAGTACTTC
few . TRBJ2-7 TRBV12-3/TRBV12-4 CASRDTGAYEQYF TGTGCCAGCAGGGACACGGGAGCCTACGAGCAGTACTTC
few . TRBJ2-5 TRBV7-9 CASGATVEGKTQYF TGTGCCAGCGGGGCGACGGTAGAAGGGAAGACCCAGTACTTC
. TRBD2 TRBJ2-3 TRBV13 CASSIRLAGSTDTQYF TGTGCCAGCAGCATAAGACTAGCGGGAAGCACAGATACGCAGTATTTT
few . TRBJ2-1 TRBV29-1 CSATQTSYNEQFF TGCAGCGCTACCCAAACTAGTTACAATGAGCAGTTCTTC
few TRBD2 TRBJ2-4 TRBV20-1 CSALTSGGAGLNIQYF TGCAGTGCTCTTACTAGCGGGGGGGCCGGTCTAAACATTCAGTACTTC
. . TRBJ2-3 TRBV3-1 CASSQDRKGTQYF TGTGCCAGCAGCCAAGATCGGAAGGGTACGCAGTATTTT
. TRBD2 TRBJ2-4 TRBV11-2 CASSSRLAGGRDIQYF TGTGCCAGCAGCTCAAGACTAGCGGGGGGCCGAGACATTCAGTACTTC
. . TRBJ1-2 TRBV3-1 CASSRLTRDDYGYTF TGTGCCAGCAGCCGGCTTACTAGGGACGACTATGGCTACACCTTC
. TRBD2 TRBJ2-1 TRBV12-3/TRBV12-4 CASSSYSGGASRFGHEQFF TGTGCCAGCAGTTCTTATAGCGGGGGGGCCAGTCGGTTCGGACATGAGCAGTTCTTC
. TRBD2 TRBJ2-7 TRBV29-1 CSARTSGRNEQYF TGCAGCGCCCGGACTAGCGGGAGAAACGAGCAGTACTTC
few . TRBJ1-2 TRBV24-1 CATSAGYLDGYTF TGTGCCACCAGTGCCGGGTATCTCGATGGCTACACCTTC
. . TRBJ2-7 TRBV20-1 CSARRVVAQNEQYF TGCAGTGCGCGCCGGGTGGTAGCGCAAAACGAGCAGTACTTC
. . TRBJ2-1 TRBV9 CASSQEGYEQFF TGTGCCAGCAGTCAGGAGGGATATGAGCAGTTCTTC
few TRBD2 TRBJ2-2 TRBV7-2 CASSSGLASNTGELFF TGTGCCAGCAGCTCAGGACTAGCGTCGAACACCGGGGAGCTGTTTTTT
few TRBD2 TRBJ2-2 TRBV12-3/TRBV12-4 CASNLGGGTGELFF TGTGCCAGCAACCTGGGGGGGGGAACCGGGGAGCTGTTTTTT
many . TRBJ1-2 TRBV5-1 CASSPRDLYGYTF TGCGCCAGCAGCCCCCGGGACCTCTATGGCTACACCTTC
. TRBD1 TRBJ2-1 TRBV27 CASSLLIGTGAYNEQFF TGTGCCAGCAGTTTACTTATTGGGACAGGGGCCTACAATGAGCAGTTCTTC
few TRBD2 TRBJ2-2 TRBV12-3/TRBV12-4 CASSAGVPYTGELFF TGTGCCAGCAGCGCGGGGGTTCCCTACACCGGGGAGCTGTTTTTT
. . TRBJ2-3 TRBV12-3/TRBV12-4 CASAPGGQLTDTQYF TGTGCCAGCGCACCAGGGGGGCAGCTCACAGATACGCAGTATTTT
. . TRBJ2-7 TRBV4-3 CASSQVWDVSYEQYF TGCGCCAGCAGCCAAGTTTGGGACGTATCCTACGAGCAGTACTTC
. TRBD2 TRBJ2-5 TRBV7-6 CASSQGLGLAPQETQYF TGTGCCAGCAGCCAAGGGTTGGGACTAGCGCCCCAAGAGACCCAGTACTTC
few . TRBJ2-1 TRBV7-3 CASSFPRGTYNEQFF TGTGCCAGCAGCTTCCCCCGGGGGACCTACAATGAGCAGTTCTTC
few . TRBJ2-7 TRBV18 CASSLQRGRTYEQYF TGTGCCAGCTCTCTCCAACGGGGGCGGACCTACGAGCAGTACTTC
few . TRBJ2-1 TRBV6-2/TRBV6-3 CASRDLLASGNEQFF TGTGCCAGCAGGGATCTACTAGCATCCGGCAATGAGCAGTTCTTC
few . TRBJ2-3 TRBV18 CASTPSDTQYF TGTGCCAGTACACCATCCGATACGCAGTATTTT
many . TRBJ2-5 TRBV29-1 CSVALETQYF TGCAGCGTCGCACTGGAGACCCAGTACTTC
many TRBD2 TRBJ2-1 TRBV15 CATSVIPSGRANEQFF TGTGCCACCAGCGTAATCCCTAGCGGGAGGGCCAATGAGCAGTTCTTC
many . TRBJ2-3 TRBV10-2 CASRVAGQDTQYF TGCGCCAGCAGGGTAGCAGGCCAAGATACGCAGTATTTT
many . TRBJ2-7 TRBV20-1 CSARTSAYEQYF TGCAGTGCTAGGACCTCCGCCTACGAGCAGTACTTC
. . TRBJ2-3 TRBV7-2 CASKRAYTTDTQYF TGTGCCAGTAAACGAGCGTATACCACAGATACGCAGTATTTT
. . TRBJ2-4 TRBV7-3 CASSFYAGQTQYF TGTGCCAGCAGCTTCTACGCGGGACAAACCCAGTACTTC